This TCR beta chain was profiled in a study of Graves' ophthalmopathy and Graves' hyperthyroidism. The sequenced template was RNA, covering the TCR beta CDR3 region. The first-round RT-PCR employed HTBI primers together with the Qiagen OneStep RT-PCR kit. A multiplex PCR was then performed as the second round. TCRdb recomputed calls from the multiplex PCR reads with MiXCR, one row per CDR3 protein. The sample includes about 400,000 distinct CDR3 sequences, 15% seen only once; the top ten take around 7%. This clonotype was observed many times. CDR1 and CDR2 from the germline V gene are MNHEY and SVGEGT. V lost 7 bases and J lost 1, with 4 bases in between. The CDR3 totals 11 residues.

The chain links TRBV6-2 or TRBV6-3 to TRBJ1-1; no clear D gene. Material for sequencing was peripheral blood. The clonotype originates from a woman aged 18-29 years with stable Graves' hyperthyroidism. The CDR3 sequence: CASNRNTEAFF. CDR3 sequence (DNA): TGTGCCAGCAACAGGAACACTGAAGCTTTCTTT.